The sequence of this T cell receptor (beta chain) was determined in a study of blood T cell repertoires in COVID-19 (dated by TCRdb to about 2020). As for the study more broadly: The collaborator samples originated in the United States, Italy and Spain and spanned the acute and convalescent phases of COVID-19. Sample metadata almost always included a de-identified subject ID, COVID-19 status, age in years and sex. The dataset comprised deeply sampled blood TCRbeta repertoires from subjects exposed to, actively infected with, or recovered from COVID-19. The prospective study material was composed of cDNA or gDNA derived from T cells, B-cell-depleted T cells, or PBMCs. Where available, HLA class I and class II types were taken from metadata supplied by the sample provider and were not determined by assay-based typing. The samples were drawn from two sources: the first 160 participants of the ongoing ImmuneRACE study, and 1,200 or so subjects contributed by 6 global collaborators. The repertoires were released in a freely available public database meant as a resource for research on the immune response to SARS-CoV-2.

General findings and caveats noted by the study authors: Clinical and demographic metadata were provided uncurated, with the amount varying by source and participant.

This clone was counted a single time. Its antigen has not been determined. No base-level quality is on record; no much larger clone is a single base apart. TCRbeta CDR3 regions were amplified from genomic DNA using the immunoSEQ Assay, a bias-controlled multiplex PCR. As for how the authors treated the data: Nucleated cell counts per sample were estimated from amplification of reference gene primers within the assay. To quantify the absolute abundance of each unique TCRbeta CDR3 rearrangement, sequence reads were collapsed and filtered. For each sample, productive Simpson clonality was calculated as the square root of Simpson's diversity index across productive rearrangements. TCRdb holds this immuneACCESS table with in-frame rearrangements only. Some clones are missing; in checked studies, unresolved V genes explain under half, and the rest has no known cause. For V, J and clone size, that table is used; D and trimming come from the DNA. A total of fewer than 200,000 clones appear in this sample, 60% to 85% of them only once. Roughly 7.5% of the sample lies in the top ten.

The CDR3 runs 14 residues from the cysteine to the phenylalanine. Only CDR3 DNA remains: 42 bases, in frame from the first base. V is reduced by 1 base and J by 7 bases, leaving a spacing of 13 bases between them. As encoded in the germline V gene, CDR1 is SGHTA while CDR2 is FQGNSA. Whole blood was collected in K2EDTA tubes by collaborating institutions according to the institutions' own protocols. Collaborator samples were shipped for TCRbeta analysis as frozen whole blood, isolated PBMCs, or DNA extracted from either sample type. This receptor was obtained from a man in his 60s with acute or convalescent COVID-19. This sequence uses TRBV7-2 and TRBJ2-5, with a weak D call of TRBD2 (5 bases match). The sample was peripheral blood. CDR3 loop: CASSLEAGPGTQYF. The nucleotide sequence reads as follows: TGTGCCAGCAGCTTAGAGGCGGGCCCGGGGACCCAGTACTTC.